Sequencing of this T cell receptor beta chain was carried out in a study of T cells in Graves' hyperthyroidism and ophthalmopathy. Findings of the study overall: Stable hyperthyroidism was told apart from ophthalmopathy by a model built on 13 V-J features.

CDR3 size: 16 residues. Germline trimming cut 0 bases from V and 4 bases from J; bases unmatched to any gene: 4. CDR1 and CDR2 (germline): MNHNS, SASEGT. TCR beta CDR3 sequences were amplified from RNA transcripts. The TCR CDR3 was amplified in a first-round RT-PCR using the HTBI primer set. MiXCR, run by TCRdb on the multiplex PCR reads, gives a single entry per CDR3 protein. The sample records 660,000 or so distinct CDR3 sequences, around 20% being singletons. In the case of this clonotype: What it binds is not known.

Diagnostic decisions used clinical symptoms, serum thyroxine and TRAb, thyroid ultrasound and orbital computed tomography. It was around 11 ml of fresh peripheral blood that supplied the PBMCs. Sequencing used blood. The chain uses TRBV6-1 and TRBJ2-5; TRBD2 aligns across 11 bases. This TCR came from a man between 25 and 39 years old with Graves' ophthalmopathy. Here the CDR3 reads CASSEAGLAGGETQYF. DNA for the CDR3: TGTGCCAGCAGTGAAGCCGGACTAGCGGGCGGAGAGACCCAGTACTTC.